This T cell receptor (beta chain) originates from a study of blood T cell repertoires in COVID-19. Study information: COVID-19 samples from acute and convalescent phases originated in the United States, Italy and Spain.

There are 16 residues in the CDR3. Deletions cut 0 bases from V and 0 bases from J, with 11 bases between. Germline V CDR1 and CDR2: SGDLS, YYNGEE. Generated by immunoSEQ multiplex PCR, the TCRdb table keeps only in-frame clones and is missing some. The repertoire holds approximately 390,000 clones, with roughly 90% as singletons. The TCR originated in a woman aged 40-49 years with acute COVID-19. Input material: PBMCs or T cells enriched from blood (not recorded which). V usage is TRBV9 and J usage is TRBJ2-3; no clear D gene. The CDR3, as DNA: TGTGCCAGCAGCGTAGACACAGCCCCTAGCACAGATACGCAGTATTTT. Amino acid sequence: CASSVDTAPSTDTQYF.